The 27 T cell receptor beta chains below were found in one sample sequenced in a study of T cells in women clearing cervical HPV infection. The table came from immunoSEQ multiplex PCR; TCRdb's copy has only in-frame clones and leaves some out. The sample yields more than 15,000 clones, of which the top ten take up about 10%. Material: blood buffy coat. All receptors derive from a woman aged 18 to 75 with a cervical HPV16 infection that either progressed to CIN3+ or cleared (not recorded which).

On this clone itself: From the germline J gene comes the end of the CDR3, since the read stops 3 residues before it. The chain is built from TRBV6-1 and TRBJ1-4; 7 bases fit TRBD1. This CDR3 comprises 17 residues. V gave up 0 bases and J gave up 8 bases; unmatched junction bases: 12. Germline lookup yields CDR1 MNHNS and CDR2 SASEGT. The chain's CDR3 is CASSEALFDRVNEKLFF. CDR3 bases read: TGTGCCAGCAGTGAAGCGCTTTTCGACAGGGTAAACGAAAAA.

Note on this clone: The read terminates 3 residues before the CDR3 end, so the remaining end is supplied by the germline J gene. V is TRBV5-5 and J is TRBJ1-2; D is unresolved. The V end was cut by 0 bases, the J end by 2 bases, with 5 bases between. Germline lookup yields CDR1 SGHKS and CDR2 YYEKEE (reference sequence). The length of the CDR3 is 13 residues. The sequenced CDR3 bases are TGTGCCAGCAGCTTGGCAGAAAACTATGGC. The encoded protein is CASSLAENYG. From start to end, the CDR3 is CASSLAENYGYTF.

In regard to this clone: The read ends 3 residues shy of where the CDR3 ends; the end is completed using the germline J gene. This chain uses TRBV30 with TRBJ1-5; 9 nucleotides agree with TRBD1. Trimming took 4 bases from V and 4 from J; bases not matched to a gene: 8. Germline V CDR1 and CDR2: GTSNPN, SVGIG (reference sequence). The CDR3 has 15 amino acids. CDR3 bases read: TGTGCCTGGACTACAGTAGGGACAGGGAATCAGCCC. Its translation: CAWTTVGTGNQP. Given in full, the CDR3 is CAWTTVGTGNQPQHF.

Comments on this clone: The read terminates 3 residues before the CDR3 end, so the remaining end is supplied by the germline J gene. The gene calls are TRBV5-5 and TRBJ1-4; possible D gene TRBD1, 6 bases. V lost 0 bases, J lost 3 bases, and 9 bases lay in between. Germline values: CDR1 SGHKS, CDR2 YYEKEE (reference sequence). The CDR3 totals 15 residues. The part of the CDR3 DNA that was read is TGTGCCAGCAGCTTGGGGGGGCTTGCTAATGAAAAA. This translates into CASSLGGLANEK. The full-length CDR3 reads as CASSLGGLANEKLFF.

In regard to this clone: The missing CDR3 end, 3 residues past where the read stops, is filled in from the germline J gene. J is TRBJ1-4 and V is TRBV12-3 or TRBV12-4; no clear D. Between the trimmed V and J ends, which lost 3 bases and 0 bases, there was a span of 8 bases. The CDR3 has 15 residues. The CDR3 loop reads CASSLRAATNEKLFF. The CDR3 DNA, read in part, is TGTGCCAGCAGTTTGAGGGCAGCAACTAATGAAAAA.

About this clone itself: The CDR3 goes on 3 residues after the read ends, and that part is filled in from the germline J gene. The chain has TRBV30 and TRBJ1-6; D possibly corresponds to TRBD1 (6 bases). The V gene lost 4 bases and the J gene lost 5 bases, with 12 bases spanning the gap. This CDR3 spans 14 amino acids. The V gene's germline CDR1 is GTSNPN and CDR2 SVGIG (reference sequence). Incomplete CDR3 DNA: TGTGCCTGGATTGGACAGTCTAATAATTCACCC. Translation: CAWIGQSNNSP. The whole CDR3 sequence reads CAWIGQSNNSPLHF.

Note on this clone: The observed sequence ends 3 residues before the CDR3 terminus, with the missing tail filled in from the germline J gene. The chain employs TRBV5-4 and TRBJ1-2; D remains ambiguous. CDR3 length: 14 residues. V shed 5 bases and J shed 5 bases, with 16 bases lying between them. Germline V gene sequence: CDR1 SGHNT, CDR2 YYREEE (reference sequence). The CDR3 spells CASSPMRVEYGYTF. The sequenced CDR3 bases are TGTGCCAGCAGTCCTATGAGGGTTGAATATGGC.

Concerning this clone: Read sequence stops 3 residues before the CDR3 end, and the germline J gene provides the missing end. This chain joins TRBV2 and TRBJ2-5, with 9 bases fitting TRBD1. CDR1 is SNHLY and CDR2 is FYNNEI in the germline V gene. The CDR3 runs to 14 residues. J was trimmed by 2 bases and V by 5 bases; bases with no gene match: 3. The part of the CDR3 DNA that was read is TGTGCCAGCAGTCGGGACAGGGTACAAGAGACC. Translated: CASSRDRVQET. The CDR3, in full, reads CASSRDRVQETQYF.

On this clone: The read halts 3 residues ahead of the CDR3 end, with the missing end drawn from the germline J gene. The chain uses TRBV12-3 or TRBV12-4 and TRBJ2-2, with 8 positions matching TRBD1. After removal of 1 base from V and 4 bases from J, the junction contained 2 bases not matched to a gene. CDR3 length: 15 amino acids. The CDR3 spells CASSLGDRGTGELFF. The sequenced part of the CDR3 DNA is TGTGCCAGCAGTTTAGGAGACAGGGGCACCGGGGAG.

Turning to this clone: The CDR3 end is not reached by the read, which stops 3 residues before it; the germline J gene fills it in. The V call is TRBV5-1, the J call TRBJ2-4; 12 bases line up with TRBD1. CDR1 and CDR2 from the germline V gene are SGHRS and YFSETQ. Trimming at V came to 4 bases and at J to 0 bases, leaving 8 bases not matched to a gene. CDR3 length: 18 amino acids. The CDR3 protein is CASSPGDRGQLAKNIQYF. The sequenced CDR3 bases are TGCGCCAGCAGCCCTGGGGACAGGGGGCAACTAGCCAAAAACATT.

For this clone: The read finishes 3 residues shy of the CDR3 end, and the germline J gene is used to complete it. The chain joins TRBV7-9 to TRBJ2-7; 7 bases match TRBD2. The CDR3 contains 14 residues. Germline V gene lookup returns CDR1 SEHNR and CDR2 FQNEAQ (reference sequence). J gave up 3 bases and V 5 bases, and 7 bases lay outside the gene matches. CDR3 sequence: CASSEAGLYYEQYF. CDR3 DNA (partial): TGTGCCAGCAGCGAAGCGGGACTATACTACGAG.

CDR3 amino acids: CASRGDMAGTDTQYF. Incomplete CDR3 DNA: TGTGCCAGCAGGGGGGACATGGCTGGCACAGATACG. The chain combines TRBV14 with TRBJ2-3, with D tentatively TRBD1 (6 bases). Read sequence stops 3 residues before the CDR3 end, and the germline J gene provides the missing end. The germline V gene has CDR1 SGHDN and CDR2 FVKESK. Trimming pared 6 bases from V and 1 base from J, leaving 14 bases between. The CDR3 has 15 amino acids.

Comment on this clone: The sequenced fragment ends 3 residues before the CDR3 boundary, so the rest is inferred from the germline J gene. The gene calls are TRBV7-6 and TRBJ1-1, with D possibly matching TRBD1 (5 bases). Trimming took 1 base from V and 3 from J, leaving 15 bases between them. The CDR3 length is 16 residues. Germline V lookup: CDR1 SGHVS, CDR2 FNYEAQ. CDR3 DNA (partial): TGTGCCAGCAGCTTAGTAGTGGGTCAGGGAGACACTGAA. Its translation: CASSLVVGQGDTE. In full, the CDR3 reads CASSLVVGQGDTEAFF.

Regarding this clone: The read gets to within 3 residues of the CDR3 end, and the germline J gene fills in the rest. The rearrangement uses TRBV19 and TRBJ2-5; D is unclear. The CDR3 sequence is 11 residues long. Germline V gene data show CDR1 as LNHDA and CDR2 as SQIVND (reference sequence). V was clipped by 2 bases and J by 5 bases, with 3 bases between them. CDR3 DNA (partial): TGTGCCAGTAGTATAAGGGAGACC. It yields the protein CASSIRET. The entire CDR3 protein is CASSIRETQYF.

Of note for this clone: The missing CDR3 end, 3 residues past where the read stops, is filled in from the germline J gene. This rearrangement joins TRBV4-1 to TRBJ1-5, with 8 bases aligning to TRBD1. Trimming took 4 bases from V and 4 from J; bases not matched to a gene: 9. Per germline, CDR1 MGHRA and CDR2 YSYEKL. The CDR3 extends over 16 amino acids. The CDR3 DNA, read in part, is TGCGCCAGCAGCCCCGCACAGGGGGAGCGGAATCAGCCC. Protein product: CASSPAQGERNQP. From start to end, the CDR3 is CASSPAQGERNQPQHF.

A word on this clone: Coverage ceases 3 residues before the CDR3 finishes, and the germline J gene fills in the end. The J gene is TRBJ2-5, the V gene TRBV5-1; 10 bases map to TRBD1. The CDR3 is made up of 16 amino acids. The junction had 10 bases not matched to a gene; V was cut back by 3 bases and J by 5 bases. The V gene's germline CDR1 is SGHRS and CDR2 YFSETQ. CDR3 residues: CASSSSPGQGWETQYF. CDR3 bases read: TGCGCCAGCAGCTCTAGTCCGGGACAGGGGTGGGAGACC.

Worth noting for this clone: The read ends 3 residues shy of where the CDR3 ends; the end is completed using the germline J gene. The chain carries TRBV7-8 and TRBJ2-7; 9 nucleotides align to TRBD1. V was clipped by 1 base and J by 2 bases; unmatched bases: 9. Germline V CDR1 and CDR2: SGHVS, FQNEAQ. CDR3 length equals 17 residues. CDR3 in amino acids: CASSLEGFGTGTYEQYF. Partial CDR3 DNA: TGTGCCAGCAGCTTAGAAGGTTTTGGGACAGGGACCTACGAG.

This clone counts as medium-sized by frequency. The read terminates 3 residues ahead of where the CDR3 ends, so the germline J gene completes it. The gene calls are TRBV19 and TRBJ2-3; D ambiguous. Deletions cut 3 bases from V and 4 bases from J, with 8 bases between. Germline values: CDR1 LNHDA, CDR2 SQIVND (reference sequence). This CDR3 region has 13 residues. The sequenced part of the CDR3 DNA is TGTGCCAGTAGTATTTTCAGCGCAGATACG. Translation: CASSIFSADT. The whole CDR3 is CASSIFSADTQYF. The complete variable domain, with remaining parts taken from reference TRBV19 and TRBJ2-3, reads DGGITQSPKYLFRKEGQNVTLSCEQNLNHDAMYWYRQDPGQGLRLIYYSQIVNDFQKGDIAEGYSVSREKKESFPLTVTSAQKNPTAFYLCASSIFSADTQYFGPGTRLTVL.

CDR3 region: CASSRRGTDTEAFF. The sequenced part of the CDR3 DNA is TGTGCCAGCAGCCGACGAGGCACAGACACTGAA. This chain links TRBV7-6 with TRBJ1-1, with no clear D. The CDR3 is cut off 3 residues early in the read; its end comes from the germline J gene. The germline V gene encodes CDR1 SGHVS and CDR2 FNYEAQ. The CDR3 totals 14 residues. V dropped 5 bases and J dropped 3 bases, with 13 bases sitting between them.

The CDR3 loop is CASSFQPGDTEAFF. The part of the CDR3 DNA that was read is TGTGCCAGCAGCTTCCAACCAGGGGACACTGAA. The chain carries TRBV7-9 and TRBJ1-1; TRBD1 is a possible D gene (6 bases). Read sequence stops 3 residues before the CDR3 end, and the germline J gene provides the missing end. Trimming cost V 3 bases and J 3 bases, with 11 bases left between them. The CDR3 is made up of 14 amino acids. Per the germline V gene, CDR1 is SEHNR and CDR2 is FQNEAQ (reference sequence).

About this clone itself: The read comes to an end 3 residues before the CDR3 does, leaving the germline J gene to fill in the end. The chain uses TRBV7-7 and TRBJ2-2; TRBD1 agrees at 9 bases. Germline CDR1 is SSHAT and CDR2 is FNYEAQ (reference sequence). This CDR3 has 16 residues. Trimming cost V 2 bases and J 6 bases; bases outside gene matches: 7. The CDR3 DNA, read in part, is TGTGCCAGCAGCTTACGGGACAGGGAGTCTTCCGGGGAG. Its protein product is CASSLRDRESSGE. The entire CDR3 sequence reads CASSLRDRESSGELFF. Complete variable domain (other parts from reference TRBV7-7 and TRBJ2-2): GAGVSQSPRYKVTKRGQDVTLRCDPISSHATLYWYQQALGQGPEFLTYFNYEAQPDKSGLPSDRFSAERPEGSISTLTIQRTEQRDSAMYRCASSLRDRESSGELFFGEGSRLTVL.

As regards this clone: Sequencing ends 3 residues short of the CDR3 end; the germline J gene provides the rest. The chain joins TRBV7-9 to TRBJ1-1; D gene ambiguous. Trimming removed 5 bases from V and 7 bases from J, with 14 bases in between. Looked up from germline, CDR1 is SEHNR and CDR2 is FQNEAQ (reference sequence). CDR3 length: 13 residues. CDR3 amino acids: CASSRFEALEAFF. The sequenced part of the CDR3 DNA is TGTGCCAGCAGCCGATTCGAGGCTCTTGAA.

The CDR3 DNA, read in part, is TGCGCCAGCAGCCGCGAACAGGGTACGAGGGCAGATACG. This encodes CASSREQGTRADT. The whole CDR3 is CASSREQGTRADTQYF. This chain joins TRBV5-1 and TRBJ2-3; a weak D match, TRBD1 (6 bases). The read comes to an end 3 residues before the CDR3 does, leaving the germline J gene to fill in the end. The CDR3 sequence is 16 residues long. Trimming cost V 4 bases and J 4 bases, with 19 bases left between them. Germline loops: CDR1 SGHRS, CDR2 YFSETQ.

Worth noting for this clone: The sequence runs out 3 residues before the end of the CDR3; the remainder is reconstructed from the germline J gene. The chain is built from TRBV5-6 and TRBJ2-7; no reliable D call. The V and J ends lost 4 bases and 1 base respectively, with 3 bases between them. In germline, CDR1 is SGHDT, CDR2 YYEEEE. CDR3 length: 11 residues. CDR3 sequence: CASSRSYEQYF. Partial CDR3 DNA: TGTGCCAGCAGCCGTTCCTACGAG.

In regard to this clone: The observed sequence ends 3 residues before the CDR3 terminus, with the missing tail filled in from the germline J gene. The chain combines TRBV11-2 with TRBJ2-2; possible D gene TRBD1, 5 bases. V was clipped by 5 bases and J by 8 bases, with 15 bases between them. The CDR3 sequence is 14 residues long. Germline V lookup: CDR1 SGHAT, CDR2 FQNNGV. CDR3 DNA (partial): TGTGCCAGCAGCCTCCGACAGTCTAAGGGGGAG. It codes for CASSLRQSKGE. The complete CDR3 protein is CASSLRQSKGELFF.

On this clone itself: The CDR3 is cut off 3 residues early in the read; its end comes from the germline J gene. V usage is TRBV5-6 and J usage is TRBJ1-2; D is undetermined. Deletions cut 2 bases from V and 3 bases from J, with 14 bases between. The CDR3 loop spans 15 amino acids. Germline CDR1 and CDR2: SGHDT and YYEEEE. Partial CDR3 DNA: TGTGCCAGCAGCTTTTATATTAGGAGGGACTATGGC. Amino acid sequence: CASSFYIRRDYG. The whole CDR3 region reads CASSFYIRRDYGYTF.

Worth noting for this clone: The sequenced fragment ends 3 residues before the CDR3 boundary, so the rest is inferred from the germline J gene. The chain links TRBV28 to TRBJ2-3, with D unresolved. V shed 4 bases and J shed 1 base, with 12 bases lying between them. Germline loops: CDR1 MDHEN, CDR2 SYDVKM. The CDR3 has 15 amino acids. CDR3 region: CASSSAAPGTDTQYF. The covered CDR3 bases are TGTGCCAGCAGTTCGGCAGCGCCTGGCACAGATACG.